Below are 3 T cell receptor beta chains sequenced from a single sample in a study of T-cell reconstitution after alpha-beta-depleted transplantation in children. Unique molecular identifiers were incorporated during preparation of the TCRbeta library. TCRdb recomputed calls from the PCR reads with MiXCR, one row per CDR3 protein. The sample includes 200,000 to 250,000 distinct CDR3 sequences, approximately 11% of them seen just once. This specimen consisted of PBMCs, obtained before TCRalphabeta/CD19-depleted stem cell transplant. All receptors derive from a child younger than two with acute myeloid leukemia, due to receive a stem cell transplant.

The DNA for the CDR3 is TGTGCCAGCAGTCCCGCAGACAGCTCCTACAATGAGCAGTTCTTC. It is translated as CASSPADSSYNEQFF. This chain connects TRBV28 to TRBJ2-1; weak D call: TRBD1 (5 bases). The CDR3 sequence is 15 residues long. Germline V gene data show CDR1 as MDHEN and CDR2 as SYDVKM. V shed 5 bases and J shed 0 bases, with 11 bases lying between them.

At least ten counts were recorded for this clonotype. The chain couples TRBV28 to TRBJ1-5; 9 nucleotides align to TRBD1. The CDR3 is made up of 13 amino acids. CDR1 is MDHEN, CDR2 SYDVKM, per germline. V lost 10 bases to trimming and J lost 4 bases; unmatched junction nucleotides: 5. CDR3 in amino acids: CATSGTGNQPQHF. For the CDR3, the DNA is TGTGCCACCTCAGGGACAGGGAATCAGCCCCAGCATTTT.

The rearrangement links TRBV7-2 to TRBJ2-2; tentatively, D is TRBD2 (6 bases). The V gene's germline CDR1 is SGHTA and CDR2 FQGNSA. The CDR3 has 14 residues. Trimming pared 4 bases from V and 7 bases from J, leaving 13 bases between. CDR3 loop: CASSWDSSGGELFF. The DNA of the CDR3 is TGTGCCAGCAGCTGGGACTCCTCGGGCGGGGAGCTGTTTTTT.